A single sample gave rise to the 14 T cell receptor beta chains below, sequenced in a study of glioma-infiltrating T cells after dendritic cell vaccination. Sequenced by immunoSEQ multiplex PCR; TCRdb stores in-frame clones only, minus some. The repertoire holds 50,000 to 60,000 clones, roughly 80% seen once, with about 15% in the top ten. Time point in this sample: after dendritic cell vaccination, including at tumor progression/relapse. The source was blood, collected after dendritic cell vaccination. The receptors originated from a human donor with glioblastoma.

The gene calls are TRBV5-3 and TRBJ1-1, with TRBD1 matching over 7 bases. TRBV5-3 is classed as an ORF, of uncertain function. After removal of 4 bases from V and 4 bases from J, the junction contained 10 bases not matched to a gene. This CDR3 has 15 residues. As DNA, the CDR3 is TGTGCCAGAAGCCACGACAGGGAAGCAAGCACTGAAGCTTTCTTT. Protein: CARSHDREASTEAFF.

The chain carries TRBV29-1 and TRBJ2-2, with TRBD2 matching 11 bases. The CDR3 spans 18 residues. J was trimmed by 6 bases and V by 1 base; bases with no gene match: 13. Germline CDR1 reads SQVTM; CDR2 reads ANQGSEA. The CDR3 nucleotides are TGCAGCGTTGAAGGAAGGGTTAGCGGGGGGGCCCGGGCCGGGGAGCTGTTTTTT. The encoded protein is CSVEGRVSGGARAGELFF.

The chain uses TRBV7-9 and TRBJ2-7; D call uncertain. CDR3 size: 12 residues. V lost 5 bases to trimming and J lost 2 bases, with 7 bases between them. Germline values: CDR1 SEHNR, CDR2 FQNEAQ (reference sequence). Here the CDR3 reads CASSRYTYEQYF. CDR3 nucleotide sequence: TGTGCCAGCAGCCGGTATACCTACGAGCAGTACTTC.

CDR3 residues: CASSKSPSDDSYEQYF. CDR3 DNA sequence: TGTGCCAGCAGCAAATCCCCTAGCGACGACTCCTACGAGCAGTACTTC. The gene calls are TRBV21-1 and TRBJ2-7; TRBD2, as called in the table, went unchecked against the DNA. TRBV21-1 is designated a pseudogene. The CDR3 is made up of 16 amino acids.

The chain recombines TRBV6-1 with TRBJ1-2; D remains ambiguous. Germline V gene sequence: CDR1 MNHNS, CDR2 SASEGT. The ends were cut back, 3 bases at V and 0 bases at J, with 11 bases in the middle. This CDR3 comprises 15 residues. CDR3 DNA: TGTGCCAGCAGTGAGCGGTACATACCTAACTATGGCTACACCTTC. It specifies CASSERYIPNYGYTF.

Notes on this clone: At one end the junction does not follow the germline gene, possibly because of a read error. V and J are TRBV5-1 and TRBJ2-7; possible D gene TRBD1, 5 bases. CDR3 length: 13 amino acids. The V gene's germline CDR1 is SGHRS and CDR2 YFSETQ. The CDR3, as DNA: TGCGCCAGCAGTTTGGACACTACCTACGAGCAGTACTTC. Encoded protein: CASSLDTTYEQYF.

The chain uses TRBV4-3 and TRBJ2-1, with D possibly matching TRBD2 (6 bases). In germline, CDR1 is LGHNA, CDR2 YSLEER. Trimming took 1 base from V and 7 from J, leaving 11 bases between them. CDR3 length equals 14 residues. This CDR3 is CASSQVRRGNEQFF. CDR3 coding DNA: TGCGCCAGCAGCCAAGTTCGGAGGGGTAATGAGCAGTTCTTC.

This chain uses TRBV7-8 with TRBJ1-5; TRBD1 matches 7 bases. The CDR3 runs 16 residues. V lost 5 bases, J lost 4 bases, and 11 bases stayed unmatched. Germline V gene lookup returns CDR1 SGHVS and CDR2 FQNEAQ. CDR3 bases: TGTGCCAGCAGCCAAACCACAGGGGCCGATAATCAGCCCCAGCATTTT. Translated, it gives CASSQTTGADNQPQHF.

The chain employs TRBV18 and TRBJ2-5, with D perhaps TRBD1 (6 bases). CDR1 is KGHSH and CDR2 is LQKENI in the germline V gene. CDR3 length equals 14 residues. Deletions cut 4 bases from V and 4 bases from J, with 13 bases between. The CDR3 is CASSQGTTGETQYF. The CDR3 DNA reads TGTGCCAGCTCACAGGGGACAACGGGAGAGACCCAGTACTTC.

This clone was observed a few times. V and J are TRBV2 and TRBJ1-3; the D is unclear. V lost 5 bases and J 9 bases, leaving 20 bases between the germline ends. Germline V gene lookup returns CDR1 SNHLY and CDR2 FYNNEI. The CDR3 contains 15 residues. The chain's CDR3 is CASSNKMGEFGTIYF. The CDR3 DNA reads TGTGCCAGCAGTAACAAGATGGGCGAATTTGGCACCATATATTTT.

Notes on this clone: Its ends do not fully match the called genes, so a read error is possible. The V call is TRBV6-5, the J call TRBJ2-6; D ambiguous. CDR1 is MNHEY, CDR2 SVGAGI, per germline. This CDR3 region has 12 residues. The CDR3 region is CASSNSAGVLTF. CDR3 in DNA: TGTGCCAGCAGTAACTCGGCCGGGGTCCTGACTTTC.

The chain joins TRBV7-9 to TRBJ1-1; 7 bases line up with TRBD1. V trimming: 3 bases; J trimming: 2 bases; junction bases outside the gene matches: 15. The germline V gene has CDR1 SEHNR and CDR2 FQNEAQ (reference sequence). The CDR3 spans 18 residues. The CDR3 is CASSLLRDSGKLNTEAFF. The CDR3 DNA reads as TGTGCCAGCAGCTTGCTCAGGGACAGTGGGAAGCTAAACACTGAAGCTTTCTTT.

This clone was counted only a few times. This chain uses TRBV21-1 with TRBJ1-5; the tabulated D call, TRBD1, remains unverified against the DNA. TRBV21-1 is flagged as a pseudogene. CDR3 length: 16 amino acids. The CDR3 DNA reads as TGTGCCCGGGACAGGGTAGACCCGCGGGGCAATCAGCCCCAGCATTTT. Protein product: CARDRVDPRGNQPQHF.

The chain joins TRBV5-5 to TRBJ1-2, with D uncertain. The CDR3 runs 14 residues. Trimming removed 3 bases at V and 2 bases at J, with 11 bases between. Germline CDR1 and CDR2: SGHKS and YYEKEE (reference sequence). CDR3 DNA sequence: TGTGCCAGCAGCTCAATCACACAGAACTATGGCTACACCTTC. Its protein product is CASSSITQNYGYTF.